These 28 T cell receptor beta chains were all obtained from the same sample, sequenced in a study of OX40 agonist ivuxolimab in advanced cancers. Libraries were prepared by immunoSEQ multiplex PCR; TCRdb keeps only in-frame clonotypes and omits some of them. The profile shows 30,000 or so clones, more than 65% of them singletons. This sample comprised CD4+ or CD8+ T cells sorted from blood, obtained in a trial of the OX40 agonist ivuxolimab. The receptors stem from an adult with an advanced solid tumor such as melanoma, head and neck, liver or kidney cancer.

J is TRBJ2-5 and V is TRBV6-6; D is undetermined. The CDR3 has 12 residues. The V gene's germline CDR1 is MNHNY and CDR2 SVGAGI (reference sequence). V lost 0 bases, J lost 3 bases, and 2 bases lay in between. The CDR3 DNA reads as TGTGCCAGCAGTTACTCGGAAGAGACCCAGTACTTC. Translated: CASSYSEETQYF.

V gene TRBV28 combines with J gene TRBJ2-3; tentative D call: TRBD1 (5 bases). V was trimmed by 6 bases and J by 1 base, leaving 14 bases between them. The CDR3 consists of 15 residues. In germline, CDR1 is MDHEN, CDR2 SYDVKM. Here the CDR3 DNA reads TGTGCCAGCAGATCTCAGGGTGAGGGCACAGATACGCAGTATTTT. Residues: CASRSQGEGTDTQYF.

The rearrangement joins TRBV20-1 to TRBJ1-2; D is unclear. Germline V gene sequence: CDR1 DFQATT, CDR2 SNEGSKA (reference sequence). Trimming shortened V by 8 bases and J by 4 bases, and 11 bases separated the two germline ends. The CDR3 loop spans 11 amino acids. The CDR3 nucleotides read TGCAGTCCCCGTGAGACCTATGGCTACACCTTC. It encodes CSPRETYGYTF.

V and J are TRBV19 and TRBJ2-1, with 7 bases matching TRBD2. Germline CDR1 LNHDA, CDR2 SQIVND (reference sequence). V trimming: 8 bases; J trimming: 0 bases; junction bases outside the gene matches: 4. The CDR3 is made up of 14 amino acids. The CDR3 DNA reads as TGTGCCAGTGTCGGGGGGAGCTCCTACAATGAGCAGTTCTTC. It translates to CASVGGSSYNEQFF. Drawing the rest from reference TRBV19 and TRBJ2-1, the complete variable domain is DGGITQSPKYLFRKEGQNVTLSCEQNLNHDAMYWYRQDPGQGLRLIYYSQIVNDFQKGDIAEGYSVSREKKESFPLTVTSAQKNPTAFYLCASVGGSSYNEQFFGPGTRLTVL.

The chain recombines TRBV2 with TRBJ2-1; TRBD2 matches 11 bases. Germline CDR1 and CDR2: SNHLY and FYNNEI. The CDR3 has 15 amino acids. V gave up 6 bases and J gave up 3 bases; unmatched junction bases: 4. CDR3 sequence reads: CASSGTSGNYNEQFF. The CDR3 DNA is TGTGCCAGCAGCGGGACTAGCGGAAACTACAATGAGCAGTTCTTC. Filled out from reference TRBV2 and TRBJ2-1, the complete variable domain reads EPEVTQTPSHQVTQMGQEVILRCVPISNHLYFYWYRQILGQKVEFLVSFYNNEISEKSEIFDDQFSVERPDGSNFTLKIRSTKLEDSAMYFCASSGTSGNYNEQFFGPGTRLTVL.

The V and J genes are TRBV10-1 and TRBJ2-2; TRBD1 is a possible D gene (5 bases). Germline loops: CDR1 WNHNN, CDR2 SYGVQD (reference sequence). The CDR3 is made up of 15 amino acids. The germline V and J ends were trimmed by 2 bases and 3 bases, with 10 bases remaining between them. CDR3 amino acids: CASSEGGRDTGELFF. CDR3 nucleotides: TGCGCCAGCAGTGAGGGTGGCAGGGACACCGGGGAGCTGTTTTTT.

This clone appeared a few times. The genes are TRBV6-6 and TRBJ2-1; D call uncertain. The CDR3 is made up of 14 amino acids. The germline CDR1 and CDR2 sequences are MNHNY and SVGAGI (reference sequence). Trimming took off 3 bases at V and 5 bases at J, with 11 bases between the two ends. The CDR3 sequence: CASSYLAQDNEQFF. The DNA for the CDR3 is TGTGCCAGCAGTTATCTCGCCCAGGACAATGAGCAGTTCTTC.

The chain recombines TRBV19 with TRBJ2-2; 7 bases are shared with TRBD1. The ends lost 6 bases at V and 7 bases at J; junction bases unmatched: 14. Germline loops: CDR1 LNHDA, CDR2 SQIVND (reference sequence). The CDR3 length is 16 residues. The CDR3 DNA reads TGTGCCAGTAGATTTGATGGACAGGTCCGGGGCGGGGAGCTGTTTTTT. It yields the protein CASRFDGQVRGGELFF.

The V and J genes are TRBV11-2 and TRBJ2-7, with D maybe TRBD2 (6 bases). The CDR3 consists of 17 residues. V was trimmed by 4 bases and J by 3 bases, leaving 22 bases between them. CDR1 is SGHAT, CDR2 FQNNGV, per germline. CDR3: CASSSPGSGGAIYEQYF. In nucleotides, the CDR3 is TGTGCCAGCAGCTCCCCGGGAAGCGGCGGGGCTATCTACGAGCAGTACTTC. The whole variable domain, filled in from reference TRBV11-2 and TRBJ2-7, reads EAGVAQSPRYKIIEKRQSVAFWCNPISGHATLYWYQQILGQGPKLLIQFQNNGVVDDSQLPKDRFSAERLKGVDSTLKIQPAKLEDSAVYLCASSSPGSGGAIYEQYFGPGTRLTVT.

This clone was found a few times. The CDR3: CASSYDQSTDTQYF. CDR3 nucleotide sequence: TGTGCCAGCAGTTACGATCAGAGCACAGATACGCAGTATTTT. The chain employs TRBV6-6 and TRBJ2-3; unclear D gene. The CDR3 length is 14 residues. From germline, CDR1 is MNHNY and CDR2 SVGAGI (reference sequence). V shed 2 bases and J shed 0 bases, with 6 bases lying between them.

The J gene is TRBJ2-7, the V gene TRBV30, with D perhaps assigned TRBD1 or TRBD2 (5 bases each). V shed 0 bases and J shed 12 bases, with 12 bases lying between them. CDR3 length equals 11 residues. Germline loops: CDR1 GTSNPN, CDR2 SVGIG (reference sequence). Written as DNA, the CDR3 is TGTGCCTGGAGTGTGCAGGGAGTGCCGTACTTC. Amino acids: CAWSVQGVPYF.

This chain connects TRBV28 to TRBJ1-2; D perhaps matches TRBD1 (6 bases). The V gene lost 6 bases and the J gene lost 7 bases, with 15 bases spanning the gap. Germline CDR1 and CDR2: MDHEN and SYDVKM. The CDR3 is made up of 13 amino acids. CDR3 loop: CASRTRGALGYTF. The CDR3 DNA is TGTGCCAGCAGAACTCGGGGGGCGCTTGGCTACACCTTC.

This sequence joins TRBV10-3 and TRBJ2-5, with D maybe TRBD2 (7 bases). CDR3 length equals 13 residues. The germline V gene encodes CDR1 ENHRY and CDR2 SYGVKD. V lost 11 bases and J lost 5, with 18 bases in between. The CDR3 coding sequence is TGTGCCGCCGGGGCCGGGGGGCGGGAGACCCAGTACTTC. This codes for CAAGAGGRETQYF.

This CDR3 is CASSQGRIMNTEAFF. CDR3 in DNA: TGTGCCAGCAGCCAAGGCAGAATTATGAACACTGAAGCTTTCTTT. The chain links TRBV14 to TRBJ1-1; D gene ambiguous. Deletions cut 1 base from V and 0 bases from J, with 9 bases between. Germline lookup yields CDR1 SGHDN and CDR2 FVKESK. This CDR3 is built from 15 residues.

There are a few counts of this clone. The chain has TRBV6-1 and TRBJ2-7, with D possibly being TRBD1 (6 bases). Looked up from germline, CDR1 is MNHNS and CDR2 is SASEGT. Trimming removed 2 bases from V and 4 bases from J, with 6 bases in between. This CDR3 spans 12 amino acids. In nucleotides, the CDR3 is TGTGCCAGCAGTGAACAGGGGTACGAGCAGTACTTC. This translates into CASSEQGYEQYF.

The gene calls are TRBV19 and TRBJ1-5; perhaps TRBD1 as D (6 bases). Trimming removed 3 bases from V and 6 bases from J, with 12 bases in between. The CDR3 contains 14 residues. CDR1 is LNHDA, CDR2 SQIVND, per germline (reference sequence). CDR3 sequence: CASSIRGGGQPQHF. The CDR3 nucleotides are TGTGCCAGTAGTATTAGGGGGGGCGGTCAGCCCCAGCATTTT. Drawing the rest from reference TRBV19 and TRBJ1-5, the complete variable domain is DGGITQSPKYLFRKEGQNVTLSCEQNLNHDAMYWYRQDPGQGLRLIYYSQIVNDFQKGDIAEGYSVSREKKESFPLTVTSAQKNPTAFYLCASSIRGGGQPQHFGDGTRLSIL.

This rearrangement joins TRBV9 to TRBJ2-3; 7 bases fit TRBD1. CDR3 length: 13 residues. Per the germline V gene, CDR1 is SGDLS and CDR2 is YYNGEE. Germline trimming cut 5 bases from V and 2 bases from J; bases unmatched to any gene: 2. In DNA, the CDR3 is TGTGCCAGCAGGACAGGGTCCACAGATACGCAGTATTTT. Its protein is CASRTGSTDTQYF.

The V gene is TRBV9, the J gene TRBJ2-5; 12 nucleotides line up with TRBD1. In germline, CDR1 is SGDLS, CDR2 YYNGEE. This CDR3 region has 16 residues. The ends lost 4 bases at V and 5 bases at J; junction bases unmatched: 9. The CDR3 sequence: CASSPEGTGGLETQYF. The CDR3 nucleotides are TGTGCCAGCAGCCCCGAGGGGACAGGGGGCCTGGAGACCCAGTACTTC.

The V call is TRBV28, the J call TRBJ2-7; either TRBD1 or TRBD2 may fit D (5 bases each). This CDR3 contains 12 residues. Germline lookup yields CDR1 MDHEN and CDR2 SYDVKM. V lost 5 bases to trimming and J lost 4 bases, with 9 bases between them. CDR3 DNA: TGTGCCAGCAGTCGCGAGGGGTACGAGCAGTACTTC. It encodes CASSREGYEQYF.

This clone occurred a few times. The CDR3 DNA reads TGTGCCAGTAGTATAGAGAGGGCGGGGGCACGCACCGGGGAGCTGTTTTTT. Amino acids: CASSIERAGARTGELFF. V gene TRBV19 combines with J gene TRBJ2-2, with D perhaps TRBD2 (7 bases). Germline loops: CDR1 LNHDA, CDR2 SQIVND (reference sequence). V gave up 0 bases and J gave up 4 bases, with 15 bases separating them. This CDR3 is built from 17 residues.

V is TRBV6-5 and J is TRBJ2-3, with 7 bases identical to TRBD2. The CDR3 is made up of 15 amino acids. Germline V gene lookup returns CDR1 MNHEY and CDR2 SVGAGI. Trimming took 2 bases from V and 1 from J; bases not matched to a gene: 3. Here the CDR3 reads CASSYRAGGTDTQYF. The CDR3 region has the DNA TGTGCCAGCAGTTACCGGGCGGGGGGCACAGATACGCAGTATTTT.

This clone came up once. This rearrangement joins TRBV5-6 to TRBJ1-4; tentatively, D is TRBD1 (6 bases). V was shortened by 2 bases and J by 8 bases, with 7 bases between the two germline ends. Germline V lookup: CDR1 SGHDT, CDR2 YYEEEE. This CDR3 spans 12 amino acids. CDR3 in amino acids: CASSFGQEKLFF. DNA of the CDR3: TGTGCCAGCAGCTTTGGACAGGAAAAACTGTTTTTT. Full variable domain (outside the CDR3, taken from reference TRBV5-6 and TRBJ1-4): DAGVTQSPTHLIKTRGQQVTLRCSPKSGHDTVSWYQQALGQGPQFIFQYYEEEERQRGNFPDRFSGHQFPNYSSELNVNALLLGDSALYLCASSFGQEKLFFGSGTQLSVL.

This chain links TRBV2 with TRBJ2-1; D might be TRBD1 or TRBD2, each matching 6 bases. CDR1 is SNHLY, CDR2 FYNNEI, per germline. The V end lost 5 bases, the J end lost 9 bases, and 23 bases lay between the germline ends. This CDR3 is built from 16 residues. CDR3 sequence: CASSLELGGRVGEQFF. The CDR3, as DNA: TGTGCCAGCAGTCTTGAGCTGGGGGGCAGGGTGGGTGAGCAGTTCTTC.

This clone was seen more than once but under ten times. The rearrangement uses TRBV7-6 and TRBJ2-7, with TRBD1 matching 8 bases. The CDR3 sequence is 13 residues long. The junction had 1 base not matched to a gene; V was cut back by 3 bases and J by 3 bases. Germline CDR1 is SGHVS and CDR2 is FNYEAQ. The CDR3 nucleotides are TGTGCCAGCAGCTTTGGACAGGGCTACGAGCAGTACTTC. Its translation: CASSFGQGYEQYF.

The chain joins TRBV14 to TRBJ1-4; unclear D gene. V was pared by 0 bases and J by 3 bases, with 8 bases between. The CDR3 is 15 residues long. The germline gives CDR1 SGHDN, CDR2 FVKESK. The CDR3 loop reads CASSQDLDSNEKLFF. The CDR3 bases are TGTGCCAGCAGCCAAGATCTGGATTCTAATGAAAAACTGTTTTTT.

This clone was counted a few times. The V and J genes are TRBV18 and TRBJ1-1; no reliable D call. V was clipped by 4 bases and J by 1 base, with 16 bases between them. This CDR3 contains 16 residues. Germline V gene lookup returns CDR1 KGHSH and CDR2 LQKENI. The CDR3 DNA sequence: TGTGCCAGCTCACGGACCCGTCCAGGAGCGAACACTGAAGCTTTCTTT. Its protein product is CASSRTRPGANTEAFF.

The V call is TRBV6-6, the J call TRBJ2-3; 8 nucleotides match TRBD2. The CDR3 has 15 residues. The germline V gene has CDR1 MNHNY and CDR2 SVGAGI (reference sequence). Unmatched junction bases numbered 12, after V lost 5 bases and J lost 8 bases. CDR3 nucleotides: TGTGCCAGCAGTACCGGAGGTAGCGGGGAAGGTACGCAGTATTTT. Protein sequence: CASSTGGSGEGTQYF.

This clone is labeled medium-sized (0.01 to 0.1%). This rearrangement joins TRBV7-8 to TRBJ1-2, with a weak D call TRBD1 (5 bases). In germline, CDR1 is SGHVS, CDR2 FQNEAQ. V gave up 1 base and J gave up 10 bases, with 10 bases separating them. The CDR3 is 12 residues long. The CDR3 DNA is TGTGCCAGCAGCTTAGGGGGGTGGGACTACACCTTC. Amino acids: CASSLGGWDYTF. The full variable domain, completed using reference TRBV7-8 and TRBJ1-2, is GAGVSQSPRYKVAKRGQDVALRCDPISGHVSLFWYQQALGQGPEFLTYFQNEAQLDKSGLPSDRFFAERPEGSVSTLKIQRTQQEDSAVYLCASSLGGWDYTFGSGTRLTVV.